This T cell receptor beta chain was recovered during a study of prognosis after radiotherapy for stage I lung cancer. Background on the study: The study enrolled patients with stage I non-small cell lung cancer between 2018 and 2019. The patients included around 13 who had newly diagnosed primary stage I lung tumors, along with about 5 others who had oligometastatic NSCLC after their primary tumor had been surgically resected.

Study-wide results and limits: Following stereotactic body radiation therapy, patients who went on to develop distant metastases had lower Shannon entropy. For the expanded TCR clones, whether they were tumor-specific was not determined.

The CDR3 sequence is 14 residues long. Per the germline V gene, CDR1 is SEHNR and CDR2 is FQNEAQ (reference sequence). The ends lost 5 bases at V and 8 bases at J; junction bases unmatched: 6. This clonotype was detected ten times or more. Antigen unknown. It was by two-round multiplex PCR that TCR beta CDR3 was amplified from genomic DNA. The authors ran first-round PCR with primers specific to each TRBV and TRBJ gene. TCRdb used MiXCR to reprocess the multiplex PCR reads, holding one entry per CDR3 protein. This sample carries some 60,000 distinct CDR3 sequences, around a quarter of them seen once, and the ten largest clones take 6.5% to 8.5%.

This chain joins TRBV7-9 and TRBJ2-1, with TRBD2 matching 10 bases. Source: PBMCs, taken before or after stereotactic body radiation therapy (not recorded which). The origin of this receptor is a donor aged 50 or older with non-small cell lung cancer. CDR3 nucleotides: TGTGCCAGCAGCCCTAGTGGGACTAGCGATGAGCAGTTCTTC. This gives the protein CASSPSGTSDEQFF.